The 6 T cell receptor beta chains below come from one sample, sequenced in a study of blood T cell repertoires in COVID-19. The protocol was immunoSEQ multiplex PCR, while the TCRdb copy is restricted to in-frame clones and leaves out a portion. The sample shows over 200,000 clones, 83% of them seen only once. The sequenced sample consisted of peripheral blood. All receptors come from a woman in her 30s with COVID-19, enrolled during active disease.

This chain uses TRBV29-1 with TRBJ2-3; the D gene is possibly TRBD1 (7 bases). Trimming removed 6 bases from V and 2 bases from J, with 21 bases in between. CDR3 length: 16 amino acids. Per the germline V gene, CDR1 is SQVTM and CDR2 is ANQGSEA. The CDR3: CSVSGGLTGTTDTQYF. The CDR3 DNA reads TGCAGCGTCTCCGGGGGTTTGACAGGGACCACAGATACGCAGTATTTT.

The V call is TRBV6-2 or TRBV6-3, the J call TRBJ2-1; a weak D match, TRBD2 (6 bases). There are 18 residues in the CDR3. The V gene's germline CDR1 is MNHEY and CDR2 SVGEGT. Trimming took off 2 bases at V and 7 bases at J, with 24 bases between the two ends. DNA of the CDR3: TGTGCCAGCAGTTACAACCCCACTAGCCCTCCCTACACGAATGAGCAGTTCTTC. Translated: CASSYNPTSPPYTNEQFF.

This clone was found a few times. V is TRBV6-2 or TRBV6-3 and J is TRBJ2-7; the D gene is possibly TRBD1 (6 bases). The V gene's germline CDR1 is MNHEY and CDR2 SVGEGT. The CDR3 loop spans 16 amino acids. V was clipped by 5 bases and J by 0 bases, with 17 bases between them. Here the CDR3 DNA reads TGTGCCAGCAGTAACCCGACTGGGGGCCCCTCCTACGAGCAGTACTTC. Protein: CASSNPTGGPSYEQYF.

The chain joins TRBV3-1 (or the pseudogene TRBV3-2) to TRBJ2-7; 7 nucleotides align to TRBD1. There are 15 residues in the CDR3. The germline gives CDR1 LGHDT, CDR2 YNNKEL (reference sequence). Germline trimming cut 2 bases from V and 5 bases from J; bases unmatched to any gene: 9. CDR3: CASSQRTGLPDEQYF. The CDR3 nucleotides read TGTGCCAGCAGCCAAAGGACAGGTCTTCCTGACGAGCAGTACTTC.

The rearrangement uses TRBV2 and TRBJ2-3, with 7 bases identical to TRBD2. The CDR3 sequence is 17 residues long. Per the germline V gene, CDR1 is SNHLY and CDR2 is FYNNEI. The V gene end was trimmed by 2 bases and the J gene end by 8 bases; junction bases not matched to a gene: 16. Here the CDR3 DNA reads TGTGCCAGCAGTGAACTTCGGCGGAAAAGCGGGATGGGTACGCAGTATTTT. This sequence encodes CASSELRRKSGMGTQYF.

The chain is built from TRBV19 and TRBJ1-4; D not resolved. The CDR3 contains 16 residues. Looked up from germline, CDR1 is LNHDA and CDR2 is SQIVND (reference sequence). V dropped 5 bases and J dropped 0 bases, with 13 bases sitting between them. CDR3 residues: CASSRLEAATNEKLFF. The CDR3 DNA follows: TGTGCCAGTAGTCGCCTGGAGGCTGCAACTAATGAAAAACTGTTTTTT.